This T cell receptor (beta chain) was documented in a study of T cell responses to AZD1222 COVID-19 vaccine. This table comes from immunoSEQ multiplex PCR, and its TCRdb copy is limited to in-frame clones, with some not included. The table shows about 130,000 clones, with roughly 87% occurring only once. V trimming: 6 bases; J trimming: 5 bases; junction bases outside the gene matches: 10. This CDR3 has 16 residues. Germline CDR1 is SGHAT and CDR2 is FQNNGV. The rearrangement joins TRBV11-2 to TRBJ2-3; 11 positions match TRBD2. The receptor was derived from an adult in good health. The sample consisted of peripheral blood, taken on day 0 of AZD1222 vaccination. The DNA for the CDR3 is TGTGCCAGCAGGCCTCTAGCGGGGGGCCTCGGAGATACGCAGTATTTT. Translation gives CASRPLAGGLGDTQYF.